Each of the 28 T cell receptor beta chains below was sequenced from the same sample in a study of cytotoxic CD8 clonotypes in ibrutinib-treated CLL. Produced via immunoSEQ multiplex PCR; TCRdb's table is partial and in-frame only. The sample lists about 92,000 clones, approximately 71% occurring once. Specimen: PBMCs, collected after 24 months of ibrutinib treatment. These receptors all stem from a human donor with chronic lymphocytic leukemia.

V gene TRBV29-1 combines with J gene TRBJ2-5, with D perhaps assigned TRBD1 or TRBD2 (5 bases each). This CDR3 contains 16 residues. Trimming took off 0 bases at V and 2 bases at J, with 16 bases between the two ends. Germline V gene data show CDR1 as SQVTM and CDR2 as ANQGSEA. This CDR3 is CSVEDSFRGGQETQYF. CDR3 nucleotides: TGCAGCGTTGAAGACTCTTTCCGGGGCGGGCAAGAGACCCAGTACTTC.

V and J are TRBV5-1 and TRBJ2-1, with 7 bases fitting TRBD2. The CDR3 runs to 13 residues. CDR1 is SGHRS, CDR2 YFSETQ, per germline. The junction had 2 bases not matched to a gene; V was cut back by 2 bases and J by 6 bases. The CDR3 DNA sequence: TGCGCCAGCAGCTTTAGGACTAGCAATGAGCAGTTCTTC. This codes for CASSFRTSNEQFF.

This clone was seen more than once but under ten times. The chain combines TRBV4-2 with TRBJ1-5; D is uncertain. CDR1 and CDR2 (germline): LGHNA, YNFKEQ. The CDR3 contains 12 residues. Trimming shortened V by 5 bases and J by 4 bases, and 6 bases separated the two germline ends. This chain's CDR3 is CASSTTNQPQHF. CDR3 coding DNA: TGTGCCAGCAGCACTACAAATCAGCCCCAGCATTTT.

The CDR3 spells CASNTQGRVDYGYTF. The CDR3 DNA reads as TGTGCCAGCAATACTCAGGGCAGGGTGGACTATGGCTACACCTTC. The chain carries TRBV2 and TRBJ1-2, with D maybe TRBD1 (5 bases). CDR1 is SNHLY and CDR2 is FYNNEI in the germline V gene. This CDR3 region has 15 residues. V was clipped by 7 bases and J by 3 bases, with 18 bases between them.

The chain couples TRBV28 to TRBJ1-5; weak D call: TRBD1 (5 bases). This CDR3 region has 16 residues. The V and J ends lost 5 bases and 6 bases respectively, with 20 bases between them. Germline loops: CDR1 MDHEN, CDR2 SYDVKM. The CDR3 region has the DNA TGTGCCAGCAGTGACTTTGGGACGACAGCGGGTCAGCCCCAGCATTTT. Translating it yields CASSDFGTTAGQPQHF.

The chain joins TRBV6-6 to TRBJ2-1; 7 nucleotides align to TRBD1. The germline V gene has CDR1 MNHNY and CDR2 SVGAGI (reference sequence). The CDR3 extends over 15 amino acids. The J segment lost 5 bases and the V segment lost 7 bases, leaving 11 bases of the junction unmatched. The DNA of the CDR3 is TGTGCCAGCACCTCCGACAGGGTGCGGGACAATGAGCAGTTCTTC. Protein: CASTSDRVRDNEQFF.

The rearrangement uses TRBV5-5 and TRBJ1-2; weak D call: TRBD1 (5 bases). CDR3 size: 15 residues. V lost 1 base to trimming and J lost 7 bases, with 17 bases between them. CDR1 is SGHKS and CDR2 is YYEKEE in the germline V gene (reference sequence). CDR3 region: CASSLRGTVGGGYTF. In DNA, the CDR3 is TGTGCCAGCAGCTTGAGGGGTACGGTGGGTGGTGGCTACACCTTC.

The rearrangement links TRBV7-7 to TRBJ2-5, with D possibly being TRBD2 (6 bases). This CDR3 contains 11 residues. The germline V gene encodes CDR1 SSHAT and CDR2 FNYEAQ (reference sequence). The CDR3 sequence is CASGKGETQYF. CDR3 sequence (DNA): TGTGCTAGCGGCAAGGGAGAGACCCAGTACTTC.

The CDR3 region has the DNA TGTGCCAGCAGCCACGGCGCAGGACACATTTCCTACGAGCAGTACTTC. Its translation: CASSHGAGHISYEQYF. The chain employs TRBV4-2 and TRBJ2-7, with D possibly matching TRBD1 (5 bases). Germline V gene data show CDR1 as LGHNA and CDR2 as YNFKEQ. CDR3 length: 16 amino acids. V was shortened by 3 bases and J by 1 base, with 16 bases between the two germline ends.

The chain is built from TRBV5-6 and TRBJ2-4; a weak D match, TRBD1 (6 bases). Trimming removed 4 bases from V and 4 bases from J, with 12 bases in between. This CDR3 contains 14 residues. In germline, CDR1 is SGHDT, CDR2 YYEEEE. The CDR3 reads CASSPWTAKNIQYF. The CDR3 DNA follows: TGTGCCAGCAGCCCCTGGACAGCGAAAAACATTCAGTACTTC.

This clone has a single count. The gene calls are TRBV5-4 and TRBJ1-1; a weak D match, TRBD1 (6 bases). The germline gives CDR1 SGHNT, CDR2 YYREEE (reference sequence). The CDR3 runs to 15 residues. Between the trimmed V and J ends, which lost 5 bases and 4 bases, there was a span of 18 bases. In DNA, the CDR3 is TGTGCCAGCAGACCCCTCGGGGGGGGGCGCACTGAAGCTTTCTTT. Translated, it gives CASRPLGGGRTEAFF.

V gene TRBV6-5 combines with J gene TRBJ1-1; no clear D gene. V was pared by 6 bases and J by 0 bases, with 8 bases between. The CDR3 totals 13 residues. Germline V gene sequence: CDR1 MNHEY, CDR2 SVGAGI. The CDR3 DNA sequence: TGTGCCAGCAGAACTGCCATGAACACTGAAGCTTTCTTT. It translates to CASRTAMNTEAFF.

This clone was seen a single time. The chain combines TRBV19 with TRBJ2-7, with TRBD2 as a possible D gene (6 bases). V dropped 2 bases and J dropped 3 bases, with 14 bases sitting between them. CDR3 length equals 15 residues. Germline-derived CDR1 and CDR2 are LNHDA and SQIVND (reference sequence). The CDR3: CASSIPGDLNYEQYF. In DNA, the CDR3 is TGTGCCAGTAGTATACCGGGAGATCTCAACTACGAGCAGTACTTC.

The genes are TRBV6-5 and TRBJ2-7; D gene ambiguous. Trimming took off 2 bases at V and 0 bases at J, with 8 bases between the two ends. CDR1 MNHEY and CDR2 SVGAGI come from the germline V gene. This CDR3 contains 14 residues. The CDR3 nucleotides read TGTGCCAGCAGTTACAGGTTGGCCTCCTACGAGCAGTACTTC. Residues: CASSYRLASYEQYF.

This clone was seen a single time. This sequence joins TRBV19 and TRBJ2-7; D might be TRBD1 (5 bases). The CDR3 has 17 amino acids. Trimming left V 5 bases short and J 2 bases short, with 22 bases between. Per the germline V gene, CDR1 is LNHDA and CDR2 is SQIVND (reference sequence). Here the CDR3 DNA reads TGTGCCAGTAGTTTTGGGCAGGGATGGGCCCAAACCTACGAGCAGTACTTC. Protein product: CASSFGQGWAQTYEQYF. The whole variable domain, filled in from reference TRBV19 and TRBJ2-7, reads DGGITQSPKYLFRKEGQNVTLSCEQNLNHDAMYWYRQDPGQGLRLIYYSQIVNDFQKGDIAEGYSVSREKKESFPLTVTSAQKNPTAFYLCASSFGQGWAQTYEQYFGPGTRLTVT.

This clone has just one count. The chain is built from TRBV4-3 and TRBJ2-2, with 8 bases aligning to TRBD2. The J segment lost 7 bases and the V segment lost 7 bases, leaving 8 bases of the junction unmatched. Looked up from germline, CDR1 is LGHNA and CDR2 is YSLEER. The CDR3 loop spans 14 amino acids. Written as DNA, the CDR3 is TGCGCCAGCATGCAGAGCGGGGGATTCGGGGAGCTGTTTTTT. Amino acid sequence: CASMQSGGFGELFF.

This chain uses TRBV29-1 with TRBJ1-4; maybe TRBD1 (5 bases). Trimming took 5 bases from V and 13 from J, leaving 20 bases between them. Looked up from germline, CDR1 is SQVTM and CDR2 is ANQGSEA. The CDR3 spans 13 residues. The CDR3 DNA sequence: TGCAGCGTTAGTAGCGGGGCGAGCAATCGACTGTTTTTT. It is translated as CSVSSGASNRLFF.

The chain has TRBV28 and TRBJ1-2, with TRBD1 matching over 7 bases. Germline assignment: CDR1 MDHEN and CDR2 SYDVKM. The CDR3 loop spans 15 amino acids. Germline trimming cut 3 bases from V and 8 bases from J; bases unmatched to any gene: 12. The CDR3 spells CASSFPGQRASGYTF. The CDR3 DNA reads TGTGCCAGCAGTTTCCCGGGACAGAGGGCGTCAGGCTACACCTTC.

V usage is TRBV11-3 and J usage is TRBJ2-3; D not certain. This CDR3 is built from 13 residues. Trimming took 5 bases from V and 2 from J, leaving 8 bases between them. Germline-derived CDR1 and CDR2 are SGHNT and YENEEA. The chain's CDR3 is CASSRRSTDTQYF. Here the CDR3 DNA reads TGTGCCAGCAGCCGACGGTCCACAGATACGCAGTATTTT. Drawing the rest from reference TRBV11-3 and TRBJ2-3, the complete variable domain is EAGVVQSPRYKIIEKKQPVAFWCNPISGHNTLYWYLQNLGQGPELLIRYENEEAVDDSQLPKDRFSAERLKGVDSTLKIQPAELGDSAVYLCASSRRSTDTQYFGPGTRLTVL.

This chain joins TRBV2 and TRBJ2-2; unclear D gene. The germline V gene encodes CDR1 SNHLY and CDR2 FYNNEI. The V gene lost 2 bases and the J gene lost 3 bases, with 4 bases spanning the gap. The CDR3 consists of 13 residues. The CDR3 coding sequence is TGTGCCAGCAGTGAACTCTACACCGGGGAGCTGTTTTTT. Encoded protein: CASSELYTGELFF.

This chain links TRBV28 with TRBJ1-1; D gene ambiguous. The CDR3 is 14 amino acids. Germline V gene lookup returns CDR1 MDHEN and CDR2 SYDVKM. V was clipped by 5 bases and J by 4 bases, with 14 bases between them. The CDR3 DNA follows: TGTGCCAGCAGTCTAAGGCGGTTGGGCACTGAAGCTTTCTTT. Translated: CASSLRRLGTEAFF.

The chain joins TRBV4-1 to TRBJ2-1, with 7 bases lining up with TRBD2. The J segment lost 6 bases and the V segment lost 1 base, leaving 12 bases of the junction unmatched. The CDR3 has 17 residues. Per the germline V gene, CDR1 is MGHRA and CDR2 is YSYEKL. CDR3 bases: TGCGCCAGCAGCCAAGCGACCTCAGCGGGACTGATCAATGAGCAGTTCTTC. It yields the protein CASSQATSAGLINEQFF.

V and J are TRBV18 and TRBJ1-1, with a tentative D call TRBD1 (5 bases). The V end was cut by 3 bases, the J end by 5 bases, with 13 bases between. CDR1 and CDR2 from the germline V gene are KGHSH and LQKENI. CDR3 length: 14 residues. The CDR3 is CASSPGRGGTEAFF. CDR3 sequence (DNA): TGTGCCAGCTCACCCGGTCGGGGGGGGACTGAAGCTTTCTTT.

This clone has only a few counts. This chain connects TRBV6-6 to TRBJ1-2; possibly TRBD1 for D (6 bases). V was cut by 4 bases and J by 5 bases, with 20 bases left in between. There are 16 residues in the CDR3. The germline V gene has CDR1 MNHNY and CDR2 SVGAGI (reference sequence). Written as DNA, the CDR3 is TGTGCCAGCAGTTCAACCATAAACAGGGACCAGTATGGCTACACCTTC. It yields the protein CASSSTINRDQYGYTF.

This chain's CDR3 is CASSLNADRYSGELFF. CDR3 DNA sequence: TGCGCCAGCAGCTTGAACGCGGACAGATACTCCGGGGAGCTGTTTTTT. The genes are TRBV4-3 and TRBJ2-2; TRBD1 is a possible D gene (6 bases). Trimming pared 5 bases from V and 6 bases from J, leaving 19 bases between. The CDR3 loop spans 16 amino acids. The germline V gene has CDR1 LGHNA and CDR2 YSLEER.

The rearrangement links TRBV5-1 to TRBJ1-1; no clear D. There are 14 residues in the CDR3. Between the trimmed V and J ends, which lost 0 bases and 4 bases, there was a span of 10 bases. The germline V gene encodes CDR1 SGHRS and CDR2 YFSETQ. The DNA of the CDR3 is TGCGCCAGCAGCTTGGCAGGTTCGGGCACTGAAGCTTTCTTT. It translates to CASSLAGSGTEAFF.

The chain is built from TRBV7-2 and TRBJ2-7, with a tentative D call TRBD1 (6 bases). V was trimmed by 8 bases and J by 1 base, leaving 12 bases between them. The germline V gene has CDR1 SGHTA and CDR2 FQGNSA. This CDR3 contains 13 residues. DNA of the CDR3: TGTGCCAGCCGGGACAAGGGGTCCTACGAGCAGTACTTC. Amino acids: CASRDKGSYEQYF.

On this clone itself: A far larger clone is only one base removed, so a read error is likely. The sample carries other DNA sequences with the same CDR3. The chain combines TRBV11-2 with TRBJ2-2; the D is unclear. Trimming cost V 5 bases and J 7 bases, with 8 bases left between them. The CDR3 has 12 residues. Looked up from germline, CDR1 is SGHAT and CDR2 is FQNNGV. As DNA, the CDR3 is TGTGCCAGCAGCCAAGAGGACGGGGAGCTGTTTTTT. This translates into CASSQEDGELFF.